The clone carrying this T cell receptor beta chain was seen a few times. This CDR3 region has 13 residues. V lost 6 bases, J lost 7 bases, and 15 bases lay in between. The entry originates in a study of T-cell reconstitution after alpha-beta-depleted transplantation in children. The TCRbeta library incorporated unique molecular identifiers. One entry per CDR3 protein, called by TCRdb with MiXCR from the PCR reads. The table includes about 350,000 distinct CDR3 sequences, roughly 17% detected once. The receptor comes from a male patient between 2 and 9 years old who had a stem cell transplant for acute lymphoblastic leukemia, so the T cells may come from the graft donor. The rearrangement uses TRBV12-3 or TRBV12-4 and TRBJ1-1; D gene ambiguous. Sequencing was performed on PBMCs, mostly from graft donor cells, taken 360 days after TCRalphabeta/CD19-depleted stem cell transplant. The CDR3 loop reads CASRTGVKGEAFF. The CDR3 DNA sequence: TGTGCCAGCAGGACGGGTGTAAAGGGTGAAGCTTTCTTT.